This paragraph reports one TCR beta chain. Profiled with immunoSEQ multiplex PCR; TCRdb holds only in-frame clones, not every one. The table has fewer than 55,000 clones, around 83% seen once. Germline V gene sequence: CDR1 MGHRA, CDR2 YSYEKL. This CDR3 is built from 16 residues. V lost 0 bases to trimming and J lost 3 bases; unmatched junction nucleotides: 2. These data are taken from a study of blood T cell repertoires in COVID-19. The sample taken for sequencing was peripheral blood. The receptor was isolated from a man over 45 with acute or convalescent COVID-19. The chain joins TRBV4-1 to TRBJ1-5; TRBD1 matches 10 bases. CDR3 bases: TGCGCCAGCAGCCAAGATGGGACAGGGGCCAATCAGCCCCAGCATTTT. It specifies CASSQDGTGANQPQHF.